These 16 T cell receptor beta chains share one sample of origin, sequenced in a study of shared clonotypes between healthy human individuals. Method: immunoSEQ multiplex PCR; TCRdb's copy keeps in-frame clones and lacks some. The sample carries 600,000 to 800,000 clones, roughly 72% recorded once. The sample was memory CD4+ T cells sorted from blood. Described subset: CD45RA-negative fraction. Receptors originate from a woman aged 25 to 39 in good health.

The rearrangement joins TRBV27 to TRBJ1-3, with D uncertain. The V gene lost 8 bases and the J gene lost 1 base, with 9 bases spanning the gap. The germline gives CDR1 MNHEY, CDR2 SMNVEV (reference sequence). There are 13 residues in the CDR3. The CDR3 reads CASHSGSGNTIYF. The CDR3 DNA follows: TGTGCCAGCCACAGCGGTTCTGGAAACACCATATATTTT.

Points on this clone: The same CDR3 is also encoded by other DNA sequences in this sample. The V gene is TRBV18, the J gene TRBJ1-2; the D gene is possibly TRBD1 (6 bases). The germline CDR1 and CDR2 sequences are KGHSH and LQKENI. V lost 2 bases to trimming and J lost 4 bases, with 8 bases between them. The CDR3 runs to 13 residues. CDR3 amino acids: CASSPTGPYGYTF. DNA for the CDR3: TGTGCCAGCTCACCAACAGGGCCCTATGGCTACACCTTC. Supplemented by reference TRBV18 and TRBJ1-2, the full variable domain reads NAGVMQNPRHLVRRRGQEARLRCSPMKGHSHVYWYRQLPEEGLKFMVYLQKENIIDESGMPKERFSAEFPKEGPSILRIQQVVRGDSAAYFCASSPTGPYGYTFGSGTRLTVV.

This sequence joins TRBV29-1 and TRBJ1-2, with TRBD1 matching over 7 bases. The CDR3 consists of 13 residues. Germline V gives CDR1 SQVTM, CDR2 ANQGSEA. V was pared by 4 bases and J by 7 bases, with 9 bases of the junction left unmatched. CDR3 nucleotides: TGCAGCGTTGGGGACAGTCCATTTACTGGCTACACCTTC. Protein product: CSVGDSPFTGYTF.

The chain carries TRBV27 and TRBJ2-2; no clear D gene. CDR1 is MNHEY and CDR2 is SMNVEV in the germline V gene (reference sequence). This CDR3 region has 15 residues. The V and J ends lost 6 bases and 0 bases respectively, with 11 bases between them. The CDR3 sequence is CASRTHSTNTGELFF. Written as DNA, the CDR3 is TGTGCCAGCAGGACCCACAGCACGAACACCGGGGAGCTGTTTTTT.

The J gene is TRBJ2-7, the V gene TRBV28; D may correspond to TRBD1 or TRBD2 (5 bases each). The V and J ends lost 7 bases and 3 bases respectively, with 13 bases between them. CDR3 length: 13 amino acids. Germline lookup yields CDR1 MDHEN and CDR2 SYDVKM. CDR3 residues: CASIPGSNYEQYF. CDR3 bases: TGTGCCAGCATTCCAGGGAGCAACTACGAGCAGTACTTC.

The CDR3 sequence is CASSLMPGGVVGELFF. The CDR3 DNA sequence: TGTGCCAGCAGCTTAATGCCAGGGGGCGTTGTCGGGGAGCTGTTTTTT. The V and J genes are TRBV7-3 and TRBJ2-2; 8 nucleotides agree with TRBD1. The junction had 8 bases not matched to a gene; V was cut back by 1 base and J by 7 bases. Germline-derived CDR1 and CDR2 are SGHTA and FQGTGA. This CDR3 region has 16 residues.

The J gene is TRBJ1-2, the V gene TRBV29-1, with TRBD1 identical over 7 bases. In germline, CDR1 is SQVTM, CDR2 ANQGSEA. This CDR3 region has 15 residues. Germline trimming cut 6 bases from V and 3 bases from J; bases unmatched to any gene: 13. CDR3 bases: TGCAGCGTGGACCATACAGGGGAGGTTGACTATGGCTACACCTTC. Protein: CSVDHTGEVDYGYTF. The variable domain in full, with the rest retrieved from reference TRBV29-1 and TRBJ1-2, is SAVISQKPSRDICQRGTSLTIQCQVDSQVTMMFWYRQQPGQSLTLIATANQGSEATYESGFVIDKFPISRPNLTFSTLTVSNMSPEDSSIYLCSVDHTGEVDYGYTFGSGTRLTVV.

The chain recombines TRBV27 with TRBJ2-7; 10 bases are a match to TRBD1. This CDR3 spans 17 amino acids. The ends lost 0 bases at V and 0 bases at J; junction bases unmatched: 5. Germline V gene lookup returns CDR1 MNHEY and CDR2 SMNVEV (reference sequence). CDR3: CASSLSMDRGFSYEQYF. CDR3 nucleotides: TGTGCCAGCAGTTTATCAATGGACAGGGGGTTCTCCTACGAGCAGTACTTC.

The chain uses TRBV6-5 and TRBJ1-2, with D perhaps matching TRBD1 (6 bases). V lost 5 bases to trimming and J lost 0 bases, with 10 bases between them. This CDR3 contains 14 residues. The V gene's germline CDR1 is MNHEY and CDR2 SVGAGI. Written as DNA, the CDR3 is TGTGCCAGCAGTACGACAGGCGCTAACTATGGCTACACCTTC. The encoded protein is CASSTTGANYGYTF.

The chain has TRBV9 and TRBJ2-2; 11 nucleotides match TRBD2. The CDR3 loop spans 20 amino acids. The V gene end was trimmed by 3 bases and the J gene end by 4 bases; junction bases not matched to a gene: 17. Germline CDR1 reads SGDLS; CDR2 reads YYNGEE. CDR3 in DNA: TGTGCCAGCAGCGCGACAGGGAGACTTAGCGGGAGGGCCACCACCGGGGAGCTGTTTTTT. Encoded protein: CASSATGRLSGRATTGELFF.

The J gene is TRBJ2-1, the V gene TRBV28, with D possibly matching TRBD1 (6 bases). CDR3 length: 13 amino acids. The germline V gene encodes CDR1 MDHEN and CDR2 SYDVKM. V shed 9 bases and J shed 3 bases, with 12 bases lying between them. The CDR3 region is CASSGGHYNEQFF. In nucleotides, the CDR3 is TGTGCCAGTTCTGGGGGCCACTACAATGAGCAGTTCTTC.

The J gene is TRBJ2-5, the V gene TRBV2; unclear D gene. Germline V CDR1 and CDR2: SNHLY, FYNNEI. Trimming took 5 bases from V and 5 from J, leaving 9 bases between them. CDR3 size: 12 residues. Here the CDR3 reads CASSRGPETQYF. The CDR3 bases are TGTGCCAGCAGTCGAGGTCCGGAGACCCAGTACTTC.

V and J are TRBV21-1 and TRBJ1-3; TRBD1 is the table's D call and was not checked against the DNA. TRBV21-1 is reported as a pseudogene. The length of the CDR3 is 16 residues. The CDR3 spells CASSKEGGNCTDTIYF. CDR3 sequence (DNA): TGTGCCAGCAGCAAGGAAGGGGGAAATTGTACGGACACCATATATTTT.

This sequence joins TRBV2 and TRBJ1-5; TRBD1 matches 7 bases. Germline V lookup: CDR1 SNHLY, CDR2 FYNNEI. V lost 8 bases, J lost 4 bases, and 11 bases stayed unmatched. CDR3 length equals 15 residues. The CDR3 DNA sequence: TGTGCCAGCGAAGGGGGCAGGGCGTCTAATCAGCCCCAGCATTTT. Encoded protein: CASEGGRASNQPQHF.

The gene calls are TRBV14 and TRBJ2-7; 10 bases align to TRBD2. Per germline, CDR1 SGHDN and CDR2 FVKESK. This CDR3 contains 17 residues. The V gene end was trimmed by 5 bases and the J gene end by 0 bases; junction bases not matched to a gene: 10. This CDR3 is CASSSDKGLANSYEQYF. CDR3 sequence (DNA): TGTGCCAGCAGCTCCGACAAGGGACTAGCGAACTCCTACGAGCAGTACTTC.

The chain recombines TRBV11-2 with TRBJ2-1; no clear D gene. Between the trimmed V and J ends, which lost 0 bases and 0 bases, there was a span of 9 bases. The CDR3 runs to 16 residues. CDR1 is SGHAT and CDR2 is FQNNGV in the germline V gene. The CDR3 here is CASSLEGVGSYNEQFF. In DNA, the CDR3 is TGTGCCAGCAGCTTAGAAGGCGTCGGCTCCTACAATGAGCAGTTCTTC.